This T cell receptor beta chain was found in a study of blood T cells in healthy people across ages. Study-level findings and limits: Diversity estimates drawn from one million T cells were deemed underestimates. Per million T cells, TCR beta diversity dropped roughly linearly as age increased. More naive CD4+ cells and higher diversity were found in long-lived than in aged donors. Strong correlation existed between TCR beta diversity and naive T cell percentage.

The V gene's germline CDR1 is SQVTM and CDR2 ANQGSEA. This CDR3 has 12 residues. As concerns this clonotype: As yet, its antigen is unknown.

The authors ran a second PCR of about 7 to 11 cycles using a sample-barcoded 5' primer and a J-beta primer mix. TCRdb reprocessed the 5' RACE reads via MiXCR and lists one record per CDR3 protein. The table includes some 710,000 distinct CDR3 sequences, around 50% detected once. J is TRBJ2-4 and V is TRBV29-1; 10 positions match TRBD1. The J call may be in error: the DNA end matches TRBJ2-7 better. This TCR derives from a man older than 75 in good health. Specimen: blood. The CDR3 reads CSVGTGVNEQYF. The CDR3, as DNA: TGCAGCGTAGGGACAGGGGTCAACGAGCAGTACTTC.